The 17 T cell receptor beta chains reported below all come from one sample, sequenced in a study of cytomegalovirus exposure and HLA in healthy donors. The table came from immunoSEQ multiplex PCR; TCRdb's copy has only in-frame clones and leaves some out. The sample lists 150,000 to 200,000 clones, roughly 85% occurring once. The sequenced sample was PBMCs. The receptor set was obtained from a young man in good health and CMV-seropositive.

The chain employs TRBV9 and TRBJ2-7; 9 bases align to TRBD1. The J segment lost 2 bases and the V segment lost 3 bases, leaving 9 bases of the junction unmatched. The germline V gene has CDR1 SGDLS and CDR2 YYNGEE. This CDR3 has 16 amino acids. As DNA, the CDR3 is TGTGCCAGCAGCGCCGGTCCCGGGACAGGGCCCTACGAGCAGTACTTC. It specifies CASSAGPGTGPYEQYF.

The rearrangement joins TRBV4-1 to TRBJ2-1; 14 bases match TRBD2. J gave up 13 bases and V 3 bases, and 8 bases lay outside the gene matches. CDR3 length: 15 amino acids. Germline CDR1 reads MGHRA; CDR2 reads YSYEKL. The CDR3 spells CASSQAGGLAGVQFF. DNA for the CDR3: TGCGCCAGCAGCCAGGCGGGGGGACTAGCGGGAGTTCAGTTCTTC.

The rearrangement links TRBV5-4 to TRBJ2-6; 9 bases map to TRBD1. The J segment lost 4 bases and the V segment lost 4 bases, leaving 12 bases of the junction unmatched. The CDR3 sequence is 18 residues long. Germline V CDR1 and CDR2: SGHNT, YYREEE (reference sequence). CDR3 residues: CASSADLQGATGANVLTF. In DNA, the CDR3 is TGTGCCAGCAGCGCGGACCTACAGGGGGCTACGGGGGCCAACGTCCTGACTTTC.

The chain is built from TRBV6-1 and TRBJ1-2; perhaps TRBD1 as D (6 bases). This CDR3 region has 15 residues. Per germline, CDR1 MNHNS and CDR2 SASEGT. With 8 bases removed from V and 1 base from J, the gap between germline ends came to 17 bases. The chain's CDR3 is CASRPPGTLNYGYTF. The CDR3 region has the DNA TGTGCCAGCCGCCCCCCCGGGACACTTAACTATGGCTACACCTTC.

The chain combines TRBV28 with TRBJ1-4; D is perhaps TRBD1 (5 bases). CDR3 length equals 14 residues. Trimming took off 5 bases at V and 4 bases at J, with 11 bases between the two ends. Per the germline V gene, CDR1 is MDHEN and CDR2 is SYDVKM. The CDR3 reads CASSPPTVNEKLFF. The CDR3 bases are TGTGCCAGCAGTCCACCGACAGTTAATGAAAAACTGTTTTTT.

The chain is built from TRBV5-1 and TRBJ2-3; TRBD2 matches at 9 bases. After removal of 4 bases from V and 3 bases from J, the junction contained 6 bases not matched to a gene. The germline V gene has CDR1 SGHRS and CDR2 YFSETQ. The CDR3 loop spans 15 amino acids. CDR3 protein: CASSPGLAETDTQYF. Written as DNA, the CDR3 is TGCGCCAGCAGCCCGGGACTAGCAGAAACAGATACGCAGTATTTT.

The V call is TRBV5-4, the J call TRBJ2-1; 11 bases agree with TRBD2. J was trimmed by 7 bases and V by 9 bases; bases with no gene match: 12. The CDR3 runs to 15 residues. CDR1 and CDR2 from the germline V gene are SGHNT and YYREEE (reference sequence). The CDR3 sequence is CATQVAGGQTNEQFF. The CDR3, as DNA: TGTGCCACCCAGGTAGCGGGAGGGCAGACGAATGAGCAGTTCTTC.

The chain couples TRBV4-1 to TRBJ2-7, with D perhaps matching TRBD1 (6 bases). The germline V gene has CDR1 MGHRA and CDR2 YSYEKL. The CDR3 is 15 residues long. With 1 base removed from V and 5 bases from J, the gap between germline ends came to 15 bases. The CDR3 here is CASSQGAGDGHEQYF. In nucleotides, the CDR3 is TGCGCCAGCAGCCAAGGAGCAGGGGACGGGCACGAGCAGTACTTC.

This clone was detected only a few times. The CDR3 loop is CASVRTGLDYEQYF. DNA of the CDR3: TGTGCCAGCGTTCGGACAGGGTTGGACTACGAGCAGTACTTC. The rearrangement links TRBV2 to TRBJ2-7, with 8 bases identical to TRBD1. Germline trimming cut 8 bases from V and 3 bases from J; bases unmatched to any gene: 9. The CDR3 is 14 amino acids. From germline, CDR1 is SNHLY and CDR2 FYNNEI.

J is TRBJ2-7 and V is TRBV30; possibly TRBD1 for D (7 bases). V lost 5 bases and J lost 0, with 14 bases in between. CDR1 and CDR2 (germline): GTSNPN, SVGIG (reference sequence). This CDR3 comprises 14 residues. The CDR3 spells CAWGGGAGSYEQYF. The CDR3 region has the DNA TGTGCCTGGGGAGGGGGCGCGGGCTCCTACGAGCAGTACTTC.

Only one count was recorded for this clone. This sequence joins TRBV5-1 and TRBJ1-4; 8 nucleotides align to TRBD1. Trimming took 4 bases from V and 0 from J; bases not matched to a gene: 8. The germline V gene has CDR1 SGHRS and CDR2 YFSETQ. This CDR3 contains 17 residues. CDR3 sequence reads: CASSPGQGFATNEKLFF. CDR3 nucleotide sequence: TGCGCCAGCAGCCCTGGACAGGGCTTTGCAACTAATGAAAAACTGTTTTTT.

This sequence joins TRBV6-1 and TRBJ2-3, with 7 bases aligning to TRBD2. The CDR3 covers 14 residues. With 7 bases clipped from V and 1 base from J, the junction kept 5 bases outside the gene matches. Looked up from germline, CDR1 is MNHNS and CDR2 is SASEGT. CDR3 region: CASTGLTRTDTQYF. CDR3 DNA: TGTGCCAGCACGGGACTAACCCGCACAGATACGCAGTATTTT.

The rearrangement uses TRBV9 and TRBJ2-7; a weak D match, TRBD1 (6 bases). V was cut by 0 bases and J by 3 bases, with 10 bases left in between. The CDR3 runs to 14 residues. Germline V gene sequence: CDR1 SGDLS, CDR2 YYNGEE. CDR3 coding DNA: TGTGCCAGCAGCGTAGTAGGGGGAAGCTACGAGCAGTACTTC. Its translation is CASSVVGGSYEQYF.

The chain is built from TRBV28 and TRBJ2-7, with D maybe TRBD1 (6 bases). There are 16 residues in the CDR3. Trimming took 6 bases from V and 2 from J, leaving 20 bases between them. Germline CDR1 reads MDHEN; CDR2 reads SYDVKM. CDR3 amino acids: CASSFSIGQNTYEQYF. The CDR3 DNA reads as TGTGCCAGCAGCTTCTCAATTGGACAGAATACCTACGAGCAGTACTTC.

The chain combines TRBV28 with TRBJ2-1, with 9 positions matching TRBD2. The germline V gene encodes CDR1 MDHEN and CDR2 SYDVKM. CDR3 size: 22 residues. V was clipped by 4 bases and J by 7 bases; unmatched bases: 29. The CDR3 loop is CASSSSPLMWTGQREARNEQFF. CDR3 sequence (DNA): TGTGCCAGCAGTTCCTCGCCCCTCATGTGGACAGGACAGCGGGAGGCAAGGAATGAGCAGTTCTTC.

The J gene is TRBJ1-2, the V gene TRBV7-9; D gene unclear. V dropped 2 bases and J dropped 3 bases, with 7 bases sitting between them. CDR1 and CDR2 from the germline V gene are SEHNR and FQNEAQ (reference sequence). This CDR3 spans 13 amino acids. CDR3 nucleotides: TGTGCCAGCAGCTTACGCGGAGACTATGGCTACACCTTC. This translates into CASSLRGDYGYTF.

The rearrangement links TRBV12-5 to TRBJ1-1, with a tentative D call TRBD1 (5 bases). CDR1 is LGHNT, CDR2 FRNRAP, per germline. The germline V and J ends were trimmed by 5 bases and 1 base, with 17 bases remaining between them. CDR3 size: 16 residues. Here the CDR3 reads CASGLRPLGANTEAFF. The CDR3 DNA sequence: TGTGCTAGTGGTCTTCGGCCCCTAGGGGCGAACACTGAAGCTTTCTTT.